This T cell receptor beta chain came from a study of T cell repertoires in cytomegalovirus infection. Study in general: TCR beta signatures that were public indicated CMV infection and matching HLA type.

TCRdb reanalysed the reads using MiXCR and keeps one entry per CDR3 protein. The repertoire holds about 890,000 distinct CDR3 sequences, with approximately 30% as singletons. Trimming pared 7 bases from V and 8 bases from J, leaving 14 bases between. Germline CDR1 is MNHEY and CDR2 is SMNVEV (reference sequence). The CDR3 sequence is 12 residues long. This clonotype was seen a few times. Its target is not known. The receptor's source is a human donor in good health (CMV status not recorded). Some clones in this sample may be carry-over from other donors' samples. The chain joins TRBV27 to TRBJ1-1; possible D gene TRBD1, 5 bases. Sample: cultured CD8+ T cells from PBMCs, taken from culture after CMV antigen stimulation. CDR3 DNA sequence: TGTGCCAGCACTACAGGAGGGTCGGAAGCTTTCTTT. Translated: CASTTGGSEAFF.